Following are 29 T cell receptor beta chains from one sample sequenced in a study of blood T cell repertoires in COVID-19. The assay was immunoSEQ multiplex PCR, and TCRdb's table has in-frame clones only and misses some. The table includes hundreds of thousands of clones, over 75% detected once. The sample was peripheral blood. All receptors come from a woman aged 50 to 65 who had recovered from COVID-19.

This chain links TRBV30 with TRBJ1-1, with a possible D match to TRBD1 (5 bases). This CDR3 comprises 14 residues. Germline CDR1 is GTSNPN and CDR2 is SVGIG (reference sequence). Trimming shortened V by 3 bases and J by 6 bases, and 17 bases separated the two germline ends. The CDR3 bases are TGTGCCTGGAGCGCTGGGACTTTTGGCTCTGAAGCTTTCTTT. It encodes CAWSAGTFGSEAFF. Looking up the rest from reference TRBV30 and TRBJ1-1 gives the full variable domain: SQTIHQWPATLVQPVGSPLSLECTVEGTSNPNLYWYRQAAGRGLQLLFYSVGIGQISSEVPQNLSASRPQDRQFILSSKKLLLSDSGFYLCAWSAGTFGSEAFFGQGTRLTVV.

The chain carries TRBV5-4 and TRBJ1-4; possibly TRBD1 for D (5 bases). The ends were cut back, 4 bases at V and 0 bases at J, with 10 bases in the middle. The CDR3 runs 15 residues. Germline V CDR1 and CDR2: SGHNT, YYREEE (reference sequence). The CDR3 protein is CASSRQGATNEKLFF. CDR3 DNA sequence: TGTGCCAGCAGCCGCCAAGGGGCAACTAATGAAAAACTGTTTTTT.

This chain uses TRBV29-1 with TRBJ2-3; D gene unclear. This CDR3 comprises 10 residues. Germline lookup yields CDR1 SQVTM and CDR2 ANQGSEA. V lost 5 bases and J 6 bases, leaving 6 bases between the germline ends. The CDR3 coding sequence is TGCAGCGTTCTCCGGGATACGCAGTATTTT. Protein product: CSVLRDTQYF.

The genes are TRBV20-1 and TRBJ2-1; weak D call: TRBD2 (5 bases). CDR1 is DFQATT and CDR2 is SNEGSKA in the germline V gene (reference sequence). The CDR3 runs to 14 residues. Deletions cut 3 bases from V and 0 bases from J, with 9 bases between. The CDR3 protein is CSASLGSSYNEQFF. In DNA form, the CDR3 reads TGCAGTGCTAGTCTAGGGAGCTCCTACAATGAGCAGTTCTTC.

This clone was detected many times. The chain employs TRBV11-2 and TRBJ1-1, with TRBD1 identical over 7 bases. The CDR3 has 12 amino acids. The V segment lost 5 bases and the J segment 11 bases; nucleotides outside the gene matches: 8. From germline, CDR1 is SGHAT and CDR2 FQNNGV. The CDR3 sequence is CASSLTGDKAFF. Here the CDR3 DNA reads TGTGCCAGCAGCCTAACAGGGGATAAGGCTTTCTTT.

The CDR3 reads CASSFGTGIYGYTF. The CDR3 DNA is TGTGCCAGCAGTTTTGGAACAGGCATCTATGGCTACACCTTC. V and J are TRBV27 and TRBJ1-2; D may be TRBD1 (5 bases). The V gene's germline CDR1 is MNHEY and CDR2 SMNVEV (reference sequence). V was shortened by 3 bases and J by 4 bases, with 12 bases between the two germline ends. The CDR3 is 14 residues long.

The chain carries TRBV5-1 and TRBJ2-6; 7 positions match TRBD1. The V segment lost 0 bases and the J segment 1 base; nucleotides outside the gene matches: 4. This CDR3 is built from 17 residues. Germline V lookup: CDR1 SGHRS, CDR2 YFSETQ. The CDR3 loop reads CASSLGRQGSGANVLTF. The CDR3 bases are TGCGCCAGCAGCTTGGGACGACAGGGATCTGGGGCCAACGTCCTGACTTTC. Together with reference TRBV5-1 and TRBJ2-6, the CDR3 gives the full variable domain: KAGVTQTPRYLIKTRGQQVTLSCSPISGHRSVSWYQQTPGQGLQFLFEYFSETQRNKGNFPGRFSGRQFSNSRSEMNVSTLELGDSALYLCASSLGRQGSGANVLTFGAGSRLTVL.

The chain joins TRBV19 to TRBJ2-5; a possible D gene is TRBD1 (5 bases). The CDR3 is 12 residues long. Deletions cut 8 bases from V and 4 bases from J, with 11 bases between. CDR1 LNHDA and CDR2 SQIVND come from the germline V gene (reference sequence). CDR3 DNA: TGTGCCAGTTCGACAGTGGGAGAGACCCAGTACTTC. Protein sequence: CASSTVGETQYF.

The CDR3 nucleotides are TGTGCCAGCAGTGAAAGCAGGGGCAATCAGCCCCAGCATTTT. Amino acids: CASSESRGNQPQHF. This chain connects TRBV6-1 to TRBJ1-5; perhaps TRBD1 as D (5 bases). CDR1 is MNHNS and CDR2 is SASEGT in the germline V gene. CDR3 length: 14 amino acids. V was shortened by 2 bases and J by 2 bases, with 7 bases between the two germline ends.

The chain recombines TRBV11-2 with TRBJ2-7; a possible D gene is TRBD2 (6 bases). Germline V gene lookup returns CDR1 SGHAT and CDR2 FQNNGV. This CDR3 contains 13 residues. Trimming took off 6 bases at V and 0 bases at J, with 9 bases between the two ends. The CDR3 bases are TGTGCCAGCAGTAAAGCGGGCTCCTACGAGCAGTACTTC. Translated: CASSKAGSYEQYF. The full variable domain, in which reference TRBV11-2 and TRBJ2-7 provide the parts outside the CDR3, is EAGVAQSPRYKIIEKRQSVAFWCNPISGHATLYWYQQILGQGPKLLIQFQNNGVVDDSQLPKDRFSAERLKGVDSTLKIQPAKLEDSAVYLCASSKAGSYEQYFGPGTRLTVT.

V and J are TRBV18 and TRBJ1-5, with TRBD1 identical over 9 bases. The J segment lost 8 bases and the V segment lost 3 bases, leaving 5 bases of the junction unmatched. Germline lookup yields CDR1 KGHSH and CDR2 LQKENI. The CDR3 loop spans 14 amino acids. CDR3: CASSPGTGGEPQHF. For the CDR3, the DNA is TGTGCCAGCTCACCGGGAACAGGGGGCGAGCCCCAGCATTTT.

The V gene is TRBV11-2, the J gene TRBJ2-1, with 9 bases identical to TRBD2. V was pared by 4 bases and J by 0 bases, with 7 bases of the junction left unmatched. The length of the CDR3 is 17 residues. Per germline, CDR1 SGHAT and CDR2 FQNNGV. CDR3 coding DNA: TGTGCCAGCAGCTCCTTAGCGGGGGTGAGCTCCTACAATGAGCAGTTCTTC. Protein sequence: CASSSLAGVSSYNEQFF.

The V and J genes are TRBV5-1 and TRBJ1-4; possibly TRBD1 for D (6 bases). The germline V and J ends were trimmed by 0 bases and 8 bases, with 17 bases remaining between them. Germline values: CDR1 SGHRS, CDR2 YFSETQ. The CDR3 is 16 amino acids. CDR3 sequence: CASSLAGTSAVEKLFF. The CDR3 DNA sequence: TGCGCCAGCAGCTTGGCGGGGACAAGTGCCGTAGAAAAACTGTTTTTT.

This rearrangement joins TRBV7-2 to TRBJ2-1, with TRBD2 as a possible D gene (5 bases). Trimming pared 1 base from V and 4 bases from J, leaving 11 bases between. Per germline, CDR1 SGHTA and CDR2 FQGNSA. The CDR3 is made up of 15 amino acids. CDR3 bases: TGTGCCAGCAGCTTAGAAGGGTCGGGATACAATGAGCAGTTCTTC. The encoded protein is CASSLEGSGYNEQFF.

This chain connects TRBV4-3 to TRBJ1-1; D unclear. The CDR3 spans 13 residues. Trimming took off 0 bases at V and 6 bases at J, with 8 bases between the two ends. Germline CDR1 reads LGHNA; CDR2 reads YSLEER. The CDR3 DNA reads TGCGCCAGCAGCCAAGAGTTAGCCGCTGAAGCTTTCTTT. Translated: CASSQELAAEAFF.

The J gene is TRBJ2-5, the V gene TRBV29-1, with 8 positions matching TRBD1. The J segment lost 2 bases and the V segment lost 8 bases, leaving 4 bases of the junction unmatched. The germline gives CDR1 SQVTM, CDR2 ANQGSEA. This CDR3 has 12 amino acids. The CDR3 nucleotides are TGCAGCATCAGGGGGCGACAAGAGACCCAGTACTTC. Protein: CSIRGRQETQYF.

The chain links TRBV3-1 (or the pseudogene TRBV3-2) to TRBJ1-5; D remains ambiguous. V shed 6 bases and J shed 7 bases, with 13 bases lying between them. Germline V gene data show CDR1 as LGHDT and CDR2 as YNNKEL (reference sequence). CDR3 length: 13 amino acids. The CDR3 DNA follows: TGTGCCAGCAGTGCATCTGCGGAACAGCCCCAGCATTTT. This sequence encodes CASSASAEQPQHF.

The chain employs TRBV3-1 (or the pseudogene TRBV3-2) and TRBJ1-1; D call uncertain. CDR1 and CDR2 from the germline V gene are LGHDT and YNNKEL (reference sequence). This CDR3 is built from 13 residues. Deletions cut 1 base from V and 4 bases from J, with 7 bases between. Written as DNA, the CDR3 is TGTGCCAGCAGCCAAGGTTGGGCCACTGAAGCTTTCTTT. Amino acid sequence: CASSQGWATEAFF.

This clone was seen once. This sequence joins TRBV6-5 and TRBJ2-5; a weak D match, TRBD2 (6 bases). V gave up 5 bases and J gave up 2 bases, with 12 bases separating them. The CDR3 totals 14 residues. Germline-derived CDR1 and CDR2 are MNHEY and SVGAGI. The CDR3 DNA follows: TGTGCCAGCAGTCGGGGACTGCAACAAGAGACCCAGTACTTC. Its translation is CASSRGLQQETQYF.

The chain has TRBV28 and TRBJ2-7; possibly TRBD1 for D (5 bases). Germline assignment: CDR1 MDHEN and CDR2 SYDVKM. The ends were cut back, 3 bases at V and 2 bases at J, with 11 bases in the middle. There are 14 residues in the CDR3. CDR3 nucleotides: TGTGCCAGCAGTTTCCCAGGGTTGCCCTACGAGCAGTACTTC. Protein: CASSFPGLPYEQYF.

This clone was picked up a small number of times. The chain joins TRBV3-1 (or the pseudogene TRBV3-2) to TRBJ1-3, with D perhaps matching TRBD1 (5 bases). The CDR3 totals 15 residues. Per germline, CDR1 LGHDT and CDR2 YNNKEL (reference sequence). Trimming took 1 base from V and 2 from J, leaving 9 bases between them. Written as DNA, the CDR3 is TGTGCCAGCAGCCAAGTAGCGGGGGCTGGAAACACCATATATTTT. Residues: CASSQVAGAGNTIYF.

The J gene is TRBJ1-1, the V gene TRBV19; D is ambiguous. V was clipped by 6 bases and J by 0 bases, with 11 bases between them. Germline CDR1 is LNHDA and CDR2 is SQIVND (reference sequence). The CDR3 contains 14 residues. CDR3 DNA sequence: TGTGCCAGTAGGTCGGCAGGAATGAACACTGAAGCTTTCTTT. It translates to CASRSAGMNTEAFF.

The chain links TRBV29-1 to TRBJ2-4; 7 nucleotides agree with TRBD2. Germline assignment: CDR1 SQVTM and CDR2 ANQGSEA. The CDR3 consists of 13 residues. With V trimmed by 4 bases and J by 5 bases, 5 bases remained unmatched. The CDR3 loop reads CSVVRLAENIQYF. The DNA of the CDR3 is TGCAGCGTTGTAAGGCTAGCGGAAAACATTCAGTACTTC. Together with reference TRBV29-1 and TRBJ2-4, the CDR3 gives the full variable domain: SAVISQKPSRDICQRGTSLTIQCQVDSQVTMMFWYRQQPGQSLTLIATANQGSEATYESGFVIDKFPISRPNLTFSTLTVSNMSPEDSSIYLCSVVRLAENIQYFGAGTRLSVL.

J is TRBJ2-3 and V is TRBV15, with D perhaps TRBD1 (5 bases). The V gene lost 8 bases and the J gene lost 5 bases, with 11 bases spanning the gap. The germline V gene has CDR1 LNHNV and CDR2 YYDKDF (reference sequence). The CDR3 has 12 residues. The CDR3 bases are TGTGCCACCGCAGGGTCTGGAGATACGCAGTATTTT. It codes for CATAGSGDTQYF.

The V and J genes are TRBV3-1 (or the pseudogene TRBV3-2) and TRBJ2-1; D remains unclear. CDR1 is LGHDT and CDR2 is YNNKEL in the germline V gene (reference sequence). Trimming shortened V by 1 base and J by 8 bases, and 15 bases separated the two germline ends. CDR3 length: 15 amino acids. The DNA for the CDR3 is TGTGCCAGCAGCCAAGGACCCTGGGCTGTTGATGAGCAGTTCTTC. Protein: CASSQGPWAVDEQFF.

This clone occurred once. J is TRBJ2-3 and V is TRBV15, with D perhaps matching TRBD2 (6 bases). The ends were cut back, 1 base at V and 8 bases at J, with 10 bases in the middle. Germline V gives CDR1 LNHNV, CDR2 YYDKDF (reference sequence). The CDR3 has 13 amino acids. This CDR3 reads CATSRAGLSTQYF. The CDR3 nucleotides are TGTGCCACCAGCAGAGCCGGACTAAGTACGCAGTATTTT.

The V gene is TRBV24-1, the J gene TRBJ2-5; D is perhaps TRBD1 (5 bases). With 4 bases removed from V and 7 bases from J, the gap between germline ends came to 15 bases. Per germline, CDR1 KGHDR and CDR2 SFDVKD. This CDR3 is built from 14 residues. CDR3 sequence reads: CATSEGAGPATQYF. Here the CDR3 DNA reads TGTGCCACCAGTGAAGGCGCAGGGCCGGCGACCCAGTACTTC.

The chain links TRBV7-9 to TRBJ2-2, with 10 bases lining up with TRBD1. V gave up 5 bases and J gave up 3 bases; unmatched junction bases: 3. Per the germline V gene, CDR1 is SEHNR and CDR2 is FQNEAQ (reference sequence). The CDR3 runs to 15 residues. The CDR3 sequence: CASSPGTGDTGELFF. Written as DNA, the CDR3 is TGTGCCAGCAGCCCTGGGACAGGGGACACCGGGGAGCTGTTTTTT.

The rearrangement links TRBV19 to TRBJ1-2; 7 nucleotides agree with TRBD1. Germline trimming cut 5 bases from V and 5 bases from J; bases unmatched to any gene: 5. CDR3 length: 13 residues. Germline values: CDR1 LNHDA, CDR2 SQIVND (reference sequence). The CDR3 is CASSPGQAYGYTF. The CDR3 DNA is TGTGCCAGTAGTCCTGGACAGGCATATGGCTACACCTTC.